Presented here are 31 T cell receptor beta chains from one specimen sequenced in a study of cytomegalovirus exposure and HLA in healthy donors. In the PCR, 60 Vbeta and 13 Jbeta primers were used. The repertoire was sequenced with immunoSEQ multiplex PCR; TCRdb's copy has only in-frame clones and lacks some. Of more than 250,000 clones in the sample, around 90% were seen once. Specimen: PBMCs. Receptor source: a young woman in good health and CMV-seronegative.

This chain joins TRBV5-8 and TRBJ2-7; possible D gene TRBD1, 6 bases. Trimming took off 4 bases at V and 0 bases at J, with 8 bases between the two ends. The CDR3 sequence is 13 residues long. CDR1 is SGHTS, CDR2 YDEGEE, per germline. CDR3 DNA sequence: TGTGCCAGCAGCAAGGACAGCTCCTACGAGCAGTACTTC. As protein: CASSKDSSYEQYF. Full variable domain (missing parts from reference TRBV5-8 and TRBJ2-7): EAGVTQSPTHLIKTRGQQATLRCSPISGHTSVYWYQQALGLGLQFLLWYDEGEERNRGNFPPRFSGRQFPNYSSELNVNALELEDSALYLCASSKDSSYEQYFGPGTRLTVT.

This chain uses TRBV7-6 with TRBJ1-2; 7 bases line up with TRBD1. V shed 2 bases, J shed 3 bases, and the junction held 15 bases outside the gene matches. CDR1 is SGHVS and CDR2 is FNYEAQ in the germline V gene. The CDR3 is 18 residues long. CDR3 region: CASSLKGALGGIDYGYTF. The CDR3 DNA reads TGTGCCAGCAGCTTAAAGGGGGCCCTAGGGGGAATAGACTATGGCTACACCTTC.

The rearrangement joins TRBV11-2 to TRBJ2-5; 9 bases map to TRBD2. Looked up from germline, CDR1 is SGHAT and CDR2 is FQNNGV. CDR3 length equals 15 residues. The ends lost 1 base at V and 4 bases at J; junction bases unmatched: 4. The CDR3 DNA follows: TGTGCCAGCAGCTTAGTCGGCGGGGGGGGAGAGACCCAGTACTTC. Translated, it gives CASSLVGGGGETQYF.

The chain is built from TRBV6-5 and TRBJ1-1; D remains ambiguous. CDR3 size: 14 residues. Trimming shortened V by 4 bases and J by 3 bases, and 12 bases separated the two germline ends. Germline loops: CDR1 MNHEY, CDR2 SVGAGI. The CDR3 reads CASSLEGRDTEAFF. CDR3 in DNA: TGTGCCAGCAGTTTGGAGGGTCGGGACACTGAAGCTTTCTTT.

The chain combines TRBV6-1 with TRBJ2-5; possibly TRBD2 for D (6 bases). CDR1 and CDR2 from the germline V gene are MNHNS and SASEGT. Between the trimmed V and J ends, which lost 9 bases and 5 bases, there was a span of 19 bases. The CDR3 covers 14 residues. The CDR3 spells CASLGTSGFETQYF. The CDR3 DNA reads TGTGCCAGTCTCGGGACTTCTGGGTTTGAGACCCAGTACTTC.

J is TRBJ1-1 and V is TRBV7-9, with D unresolved. Germline CDR1 and CDR2: SEHNR and FQNEAQ (reference sequence). V gave up 4 bases and J gave up 0 bases, with 12 bases separating them. The CDR3 sequence is 15 residues long. In DNA form, the CDR3 reads TGTGCCAGCAGCTCCTACGAGTCGGTGAACACTGAAGCTTTCTTT. Translation: CASSSYESVNTEAFF.

V usage is TRBV6-5 and J usage is TRBJ2-7, with D possibly matching TRBD1 (6 bases). This CDR3 is 12 amino acids long. CDR1 is MNHEY, CDR2 SVGAGI, per germline. V lost 10 bases to trimming and J lost 2 bases, with 12 bases between them. CDR3 protein: CATRGQTYEQYF. The CDR3, as DNA: TGTGCCACGAGAGGACAGACCTACGAGCAGTACTTC.

In this sample, this clone turned up once. V gene TRBV28 combines with J gene TRBJ1-3; 9 positions agree with TRBD1. Germline V gene data show CDR1 as MDHEN and CDR2 as SYDVKM. V shed 5 bases and J 4 bases; nucleotides not matched to a gene: 9. The CDR3 runs 16 residues. The CDR3 sequence is CASSTTDRGIGNTIYF. CDR3 DNA: TGTGCCAGCAGTACGACGGACAGGGGTATAGGAAACACCATATATTTT.

The chain recombines TRBV4-1 with TRBJ1-2; TRBD1 matches 7 bases. Unmatched junction bases numbered 4, after V lost 1 base and J lost 5 bases. The germline V gene encodes CDR1 MGHRA and CDR2 YSYEKL. The CDR3 consists of 14 residues. Written as DNA, the CDR3 is TGCGCCAGCAGCCAAGGAGGACAGGCGTATGGCTACACCTTC. As protein: CASSQGGQAYGYTF.

The V and J genes are TRBV30 and TRBJ1-2; tentative D call: TRBD1 (6 bases). V lost 4 bases to trimming and J lost 6 bases, with 12 bases between them. The V gene's germline CDR1 is GTSNPN and CDR2 SVGIG (reference sequence). This CDR3 comprises 12 residues. The CDR3 sequence: CAWTHRVDGYTF. DNA for the CDR3: TGTGCCTGGACCCACAGGGTTGATGGCTACACCTTC.

The chain recombines TRBV27 with TRBJ2-7, with TRBD2 as a possible D gene (6 bases). Trimming shortened V by 3 bases and J by 6 bases, and 15 bases separated the two germline ends. This CDR3 contains 14 residues. The germline CDR1 and CDR2 sequences are MNHEY and SMNVEV (reference sequence). Here the CDR3 reads CASSFNPGGIEQYF. In DNA form, the CDR3 reads TGTGCCAGCAGTTTTAATCCGGGCGGGATCGAGCAGTACTTC.

The chain joins TRBV7-9 to TRBJ2-2; a possible D gene is TRBD1 (5 bases). The CDR3 length is 13 residues. The germline CDR1 and CDR2 sequences are SEHNR and FQNEAQ (reference sequence). V gave up 11 bases and J gave up 1 base, with 11 bases separating them. The DNA for the CDR3 is TGTGCCCTCGGGCAGGGGAACACCGGGGAGCTGTTTTTT. It encodes CALGQGNTGELFF.

The V call is TRBV2, the J call TRBJ2-1; a weak D match, TRBD1 (6 bases). From germline, CDR1 is SNHLY and CDR2 FYNNEI. V dropped 5 bases and J dropped 9 bases, with 8 bases sitting between them. The CDR3 runs to 11 residues. The CDR3 coding sequence is TGTGCCAGCAGTCGGACAGTTGAGCAGTTCTTC. Translation: CASSRTVEQFF.

The chain has TRBV27 and TRBJ1-3; D call uncertain. There are 13 residues in the CDR3. The V gene lost 4 bases and the J gene lost 2 bases, with 6 bases spanning the gap. Germline CDR1 is MNHEY and CDR2 is SMNVEV (reference sequence). CDR3 sequence (DNA): TGTGCCAGCAGTTCTTATACTGGAAACACCATATATTTT. Protein product: CASSSYTGNTIYF.

This chain links TRBV19 with TRBJ1-6; the D is unclear. Germline V gene data show CDR1 as LNHDA and CDR2 as SQIVND (reference sequence). The V end lost 7 bases, the J end lost 0 bases, and 13 bases lay between the germline ends. The CDR3 contains 16 residues. The CDR3 here is CASKEMASSYNSPLHF. CDR3 sequence (DNA): TGTGCCAGTAAAGAAATGGCTAGCTCCTATAATTCACCCCTCCACTTT.

CDR3 nucleotide sequence: TGTGCCAGCAGCTTGTACGGCGGCGGCGCAGCGGGTACGGACGAGCAGTACTTC. Its translation: CASSLYGGGAAGTDEQYF. The genes are TRBV5-6 and TRBJ2-7, with a possible D match to TRBD2 (6 bases). Trimming took off 1 base at V and 5 bases at J, with 25 bases between the two ends. The CDR3 is 18 amino acids. Germline loops: CDR1 SGHDT, CDR2 YYEEEE.

The V call is TRBV11-3, the J call TRBJ2-1; 8 nucleotides match TRBD2. CDR3 length: 15 amino acids. Trimming at V came to 1 base and at J to 9 bases, leaving 8 bases not matched to a gene. CDR1 and CDR2 from the germline V gene are SGHNT and YENEEA. The CDR3 DNA sequence: TGTGCCAGCAGCTTAGTTTCCGGGGGGGCTTCTGAGCAGTTCTTC. Amino acid sequence: CASSLVSGGASEQFF.

The chain couples TRBV6-5 to TRBJ1-5, with TRBD1 identical over 8 bases. The CDR3 sequence is 15 residues long. CDR1 is MNHEY and CDR2 is SVGAGI in the germline V gene. With 6 bases clipped from V and 2 bases from J, the junction kept 6 bases outside the gene matches. The CDR3 reads CASSPTGGGNQPQHF. The CDR3 DNA reads as TGTGCCAGCAGCCCTACAGGGGGAGGCAATCAGCCCCAGCATTTT.

This rearrangement joins TRBV4-1 to TRBJ2-1; 10 nucleotides align to TRBD2. The germline CDR1 and CDR2 sequences are MGHRA and YSYEKL. Germline trimming cut 4 bases from V and 5 bases from J; bases unmatched to any gene: 8. CDR3 size: 16 residues. The CDR3: CASSRLAGEGNNEQFF. The DNA for the CDR3 is TGCGCCAGCAGCCGCCTAGCGGGGGAAGGAAACAATGAGCAGTTCTTC.

This sequence joins TRBV13 and TRBJ1-2; 7 bases match TRBD1. V shed 5 bases and J 3 bases; nucleotides not matched to a gene: 6. This CDR3 is 14 amino acids long. Germline loops: CDR1 PRHDT, CDR2 FYEKMQ (reference sequence). CDR3 in DNA: TGTGCCAGCAGCGTCAGGGGGATAGACTATGGCTACACCTTC. It translates to CASSVRGIDYGYTF.

The V call is TRBV6-1, the J call TRBJ1-2; tentative D call: TRBD1 (5 bases). This CDR3 has 15 amino acids. Germline assignment: CDR1 MNHNS and CDR2 SASEGT. V shed 5 bases and J shed 6 bases, with 19 bases lying between them. CDR3 sequence reads: CASSSGGWVRDGYTF. CDR3 bases: TGTGCCAGCAGTTCCGGGGGGTGGGTAAGGGATGGCTACACCTTC.

This clone is a singleton in its sample. This sequence joins TRBV13 and TRBJ2-1; 8 nucleotides line up with TRBD2. This CDR3 region has 17 residues. The V segment lost 3 bases and the J segment 3 bases; nucleotides outside the gene matches: 10. Germline V gene lookup returns CDR1 PRHDT and CDR2 FYEKMQ (reference sequence). In DNA form, the CDR3 reads TGTGCCAGCAGCTTCTATATCGGAGCGGGGGACTACAATGAGCAGTTCTTC. It is translated as CASSFYIGAGDYNEQFF.

The V and J genes are TRBV10-1 and TRBJ2-2; tentatively, D is TRBD1 (6 bases). The CDR3 spans 13 residues. Trimming pared 4 bases from V and 6 bases from J, leaving 9 bases between. Germline loops: CDR1 WNHNN, CDR2 SYGVQD (reference sequence). Written as DNA, the CDR3 is TGCGCCAGCAGTGTAGGGGGAGCCGGGGAGCTGTTTTTT. Translation: CASSVGGAGELFF.

This rearrangement joins TRBV30 to TRBJ1-1, with D perhaps matching TRBD1 (6 bases). V shed 0 bases and J shed 2 bases, with 10 bases lying between them. Per germline, CDR1 GTSNPN and CDR2 SVGIG (reference sequence). This CDR3 is built from 14 residues. CDR3 nucleotide sequence: TGTGCCTGGAGTGTATCCAGGGGAAACACTGAAGCTTTCTTT. It yields the protein CAWSVSRGNTEAFF.

The rearrangement joins TRBV2 to TRBJ2-3; TRBD1 aligns across 8 bases. The ends lost 8 bases at V and 2 bases at J; junction bases unmatched: 12. CDR1 is SNHLY, CDR2 FYNNEI, per germline. CDR3 length equals 16 residues. The CDR3 here is CASRSTGVWDTDTQYF. The DNA of the CDR3 is TGTGCCAGCCGGTCGACAGGGGTTTGGGACACAGATACGCAGTATTTT.

The CDR3 loop is CASSVQRTGVDGNTIYF. In DNA form, the CDR3 reads TGTGCCAGCAGCGTTCAAAGGACAGGGGTGGATGGAAACACCATATATTTT. The chain carries TRBV9 and TRBJ1-3; 9 bases agree with TRBD1. Germline V gives CDR1 SGDLS, CDR2 YYNGEE. The CDR3 is 17 residues long. V was clipped by 2 bases and J by 3 bases; unmatched bases: 9.

This clone appeared a few times. The gene calls are TRBV4-2 and TRBJ1-4; D possibly corresponds to TRBD1 (6 bases). V was cut by 3 bases and J by 4 bases, with 9 bases left in between. The germline gives CDR1 LGHNA, CDR2 YNFKEQ. The CDR3 is made up of 14 amino acids. The CDR3 nucleotides are TGTGCCAGCAGCCAGGGCAGGGGTAATGAAAAACTGTTTTTT. This gives the protein CASSQGRGNEKLFF.

V usage is TRBV7-8 and J usage is TRBJ1-1, with 7 bases fitting TRBD1. This CDR3 region has 17 residues. Germline lookup yields CDR1 SGHVS and CDR2 FQNEAQ. Trimming removed 5 bases from V and 2 bases from J; junction bases left unmatched: 14. CDR3 protein: CASSQWSGTDLNTEAFF. The CDR3, as DNA: TGTGCCAGCAGCCAATGGTCCGGGACAGACCTTAACACTGAAGCTTTCTTT.

The chain joins TRBV7-9 to TRBJ2-7, with D perhaps matching TRBD1 (6 bases). Trimming shortened V by 4 bases and J by 3 bases, and 13 bases separated the two germline ends. The CDR3 is made up of 14 amino acids. Germline CDR1 SEHNR, CDR2 FQNEAQ (reference sequence). DNA of the CDR3: TGTGCCAGCAGCTCCAGGGGACCTATCTACGAGCAGTACTTC. This encodes CASSSRGPIYEQYF.

The V gene is TRBV7-9, the J gene TRBJ2-1, with a weak D call TRBD1 (5 bases). CDR1 is SEHNR and CDR2 is FQNEAQ in the germline V gene (reference sequence). The CDR3 spans 15 residues. V lost 5 bases, J lost 1 base, and 12 bases lay in between. The CDR3 protein is CASSPTDASYNEQFF. CDR3 in DNA: TGTGCCAGCAGCCCGACAGACGCTTCCTACAATGAGCAGTTCTTC.

The V and J genes are TRBV5-1 and TRBJ2-3, with 9 positions matching TRBD2. The V segment lost 0 bases and the J segment 2 bases; nucleotides outside the gene matches: 4. CDR3 length equals 16 residues. CDR1 and CDR2 (germline): SGHRS, YFSETQ. Written as DNA, the CDR3 is TGCGCCAGCAGCTTGGGGGCGGGGGGGCCCACAGATACGCAGTATTTT. Its protein product is CASSLGAGGPTDTQYF.